This T cell receptor (beta chain) was found in a study of breast tumors, draining lymph nodes, adjacent tissues. TCRdb reanalysed the multiplex PCR reads using MiXCR and keeps one entry per CDR3 protein. This table holds under 75,000 distinct CDR3 sequences, around three fifths found once. Study observations and caveats: Tumor TCR diversity was below lymph nodes but above nontumor tissue. The data were judged consistent with most tumor T cells coming from lymph node and expanding in tumor.

Trimming cost V 2 bases and J 0 bases; bases outside gene matches: 13. The germline V gene has CDR1 SQVTM and CDR2 ANQGSEA. This CDR3 has 19 amino acids. Of note for this clonotype: Its antigen is currently unknown.

The specimen was breast tumor tissue. The source of this sequence is a female donor with breast cancer. Some clones in this sample may be carry-over from other donors' samples. This chain uses TRBV29-1 with TRBJ2-1; 10 nucleotides line up with TRBD1. The CDR3 sequence: CSVEWLGQGPCSSYNEQFF. The CDR3, as DNA: TGCAGCGTTGAATGGCTGGGACAGGGGCCCTGCTCCTCCTACAATGAGCAGTTCTTC.